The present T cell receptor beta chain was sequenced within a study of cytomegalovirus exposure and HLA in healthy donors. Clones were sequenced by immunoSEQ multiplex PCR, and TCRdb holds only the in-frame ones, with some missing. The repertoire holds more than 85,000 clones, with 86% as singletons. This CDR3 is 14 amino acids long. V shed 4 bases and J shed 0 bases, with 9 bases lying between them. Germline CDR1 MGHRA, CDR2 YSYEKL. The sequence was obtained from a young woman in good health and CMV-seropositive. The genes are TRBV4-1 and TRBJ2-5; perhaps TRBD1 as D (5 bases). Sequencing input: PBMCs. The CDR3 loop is CASSPGPNQETQYF. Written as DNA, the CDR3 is TGCGCCAGCAGCCCAGGGCCCAACCAAGAGACCCAGTACTTC.